This TCR beta chain is drawn from a study of beta chain features in type 1 diabetes. The overall study: Healthy donors, compared against patients, showed similar age, gender and cell yields. Study outcomes and limitations: Any HLA-type effect on TCRB rearrangement remained unresolved here. All four CD4+ subsets from Type 1 diabetes patients carried moderately but significantly shorter TCRB CDR3s.

Losses at the gene ends were 3 bases for V and 4 bases for J; bases not matched to a gene: 17. The CDR3 runs to 18 residues. Germline V gene data show CDR1 as MDHEN and CDR2 as SYDVKM. Every single donor gave one heparinised blood draw, and these averaged about 100 mL. To note about this clone: Its antigen is not known.

Expressed TCRB transcripts were sequenced, since all the RNA that had been isolated was reverse transcribed. Using immunoSEQ multiplex PCR, the repertoire was profiled, and TCRdb retains in-frame clones only, with some absent. The repertoire holds about 270,000 clones, roughly an eighth seen once, with less than 0.02% in the top ten. Sequencing was carried out using naive CD4+ T cells from blood. The chain couples TRBV28 to TRBJ2-5; 7 nucleotides line up with TRBD2. This TCR was recovered from a man aged 25 to 45 with type 1 diabetes. The CDR3 sequence is CASSLRQTQRGFGETQYF. The DNA for the CDR3 is TGTGCCAGCAGTTTGAGGCAGACTCAGCGGGGATTTGGAGAGACCCAGTACTTC.